The entry that follows covers one TCR beta chain sequence. This record belongs to a study of blood T cell repertoires in COVID-19. Across the whole study: Some COVID-19 samples were acute and others convalescent; all came from the United States, Italy and Spain.

Authors' data handling: Researchers report that nucleated cell counts were estimated from reference gene primer amplification. Produced via immunoSEQ multiplex PCR; TCRdb's table is partial and in-frame only. That table gives V, J and clone size, and the DNA gave D and trimming. This sample has about 400,000 clones, with around 90% found just once. Participants' reported clinical history set cohort assignment. Looked up from germline, CDR1 is SEHNR and CDR2 is FQNEAQ (reference sequence). The germline V and J ends were trimmed by 2 bases and 4 bases, with 12 bases remaining between them. This CDR3 spans 14 amino acids.

The chain employs TRBV7-9 and TRBJ2-7; D possibly corresponds to TRBD1 (5 bases). The source is a woman between 40 and 55 years old with acute COVID-19. The sequencing sample was made of PBMCs or T cells enriched from blood (not recorded which). The CDR3 nucleotides are TGTGCCAGCAGCTTAAGCAGGGATTGGTACGAGCAGTACTTC. Encoded protein: CASSLSRDWYEQYF.